This TCR beta chain was sequenced for a study of shared clonotypes between healthy human individuals. Whole-study context: There were three CD4 naive, three CD4 memory, two CD8 naive and one CD8 memory plates per donor.

V was trimmed by 1 base and J by 6 bases, leaving 16 bases between them. Per the germline V gene, CDR1 is SEHNR and CDR2 is FQNEAQ (reference sequence). The CDR3 has 16 amino acids. Using immunoSEQ multiplex PCR, the repertoire was profiled, and TCRdb retains in-frame clones only, with some absent. The table includes 550,000 to 850,000 clones, over 55% detected once. Only Caucasian adults living in Nashville, Tennessee served as donors. This TCR was sampled from a woman between 25 and 40 years old in good health. The chain recombines TRBV7-9 with TRBJ2-1; D perhaps matches TRBD1 (6 bases). Sequencing used memory CD4+ T cells sorted from blood. Indicated subset: CD45RA-negative fraction. The DNA of the CDR3 is TGTGCCAGCAGCTTAGTGCTGGCAGGGGACCTCAATGAGCAGTTCTTC. Translated: CASSLVLAGDLNEQFF.